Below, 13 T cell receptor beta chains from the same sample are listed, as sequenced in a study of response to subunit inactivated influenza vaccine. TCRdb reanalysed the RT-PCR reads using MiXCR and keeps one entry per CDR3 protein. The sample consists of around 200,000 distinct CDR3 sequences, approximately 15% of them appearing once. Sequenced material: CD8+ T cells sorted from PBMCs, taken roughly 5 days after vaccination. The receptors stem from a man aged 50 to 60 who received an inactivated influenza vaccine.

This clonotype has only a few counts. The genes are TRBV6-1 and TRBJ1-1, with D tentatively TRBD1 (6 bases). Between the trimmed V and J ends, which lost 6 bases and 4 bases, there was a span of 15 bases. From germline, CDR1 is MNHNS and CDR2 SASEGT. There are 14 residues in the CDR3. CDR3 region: CASRHRGGSTEAFF. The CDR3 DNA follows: TGTGCCAGCAGGCATAGAGGGGGAAGCACTGAAGCTTTCTTT.

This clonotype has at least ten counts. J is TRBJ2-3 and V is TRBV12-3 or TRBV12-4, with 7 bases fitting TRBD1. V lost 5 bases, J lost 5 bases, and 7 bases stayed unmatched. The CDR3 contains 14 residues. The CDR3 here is CASSLETGRDTQYF. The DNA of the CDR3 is TGTGCCAGCAGTCTAGAGACAGGGAGAGATACGCAGTATTTT.

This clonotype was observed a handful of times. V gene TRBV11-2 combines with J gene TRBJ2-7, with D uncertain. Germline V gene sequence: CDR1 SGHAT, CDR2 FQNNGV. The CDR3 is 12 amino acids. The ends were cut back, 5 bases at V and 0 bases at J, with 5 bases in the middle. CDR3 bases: TGTGCCAGCAGCGTTACCTCCTACGAGCAGTACTTC. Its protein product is CASSVTSYEQYF.

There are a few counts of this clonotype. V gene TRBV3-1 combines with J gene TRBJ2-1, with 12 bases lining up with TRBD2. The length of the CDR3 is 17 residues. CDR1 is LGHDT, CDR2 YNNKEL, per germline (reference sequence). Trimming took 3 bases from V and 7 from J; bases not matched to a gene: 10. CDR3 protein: CASSHVLAGGPLNEQFF. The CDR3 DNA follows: TGTGCCAGCAGCCACGTCCTAGCGGGGGGGCCTTTGAATGAGCAGTTCTTC.

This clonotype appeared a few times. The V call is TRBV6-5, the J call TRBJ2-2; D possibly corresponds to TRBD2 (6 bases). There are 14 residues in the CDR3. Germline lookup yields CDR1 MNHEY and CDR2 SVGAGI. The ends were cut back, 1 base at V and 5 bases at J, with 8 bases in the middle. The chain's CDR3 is CASSYFAGTGELFF. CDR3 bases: TGTGCCAGCAGTTACTTCGCGGGGACCGGGGAGCTGTTTTTT.

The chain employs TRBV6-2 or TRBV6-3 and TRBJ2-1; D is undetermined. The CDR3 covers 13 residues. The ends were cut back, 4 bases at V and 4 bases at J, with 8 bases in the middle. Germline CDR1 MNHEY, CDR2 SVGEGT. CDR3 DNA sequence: TGTGCCAGCAGTTCCTCGAAATACAATGAGCAGTTCTTC. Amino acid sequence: CASSSSKYNEQFF.

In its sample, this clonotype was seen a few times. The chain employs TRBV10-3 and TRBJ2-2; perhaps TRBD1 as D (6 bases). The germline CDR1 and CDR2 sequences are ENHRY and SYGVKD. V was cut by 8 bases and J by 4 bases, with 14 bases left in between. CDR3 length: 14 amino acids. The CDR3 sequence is CAILSQGFTGELFF. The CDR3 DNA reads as TGTGCCATCTTATCACAGGGATTCACCGGGGAGCTGTTTTTT.

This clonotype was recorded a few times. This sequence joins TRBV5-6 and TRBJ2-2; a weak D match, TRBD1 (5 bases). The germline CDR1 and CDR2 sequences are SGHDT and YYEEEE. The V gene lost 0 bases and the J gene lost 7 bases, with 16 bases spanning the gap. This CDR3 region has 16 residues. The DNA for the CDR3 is TGTGCCAGCAGCTTGGGTGTCCAGGGTTTTCACGGGGAGCTGTTTTTT. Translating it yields CASSLGVQGFHGELFF. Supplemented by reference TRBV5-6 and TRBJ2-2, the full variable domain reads DAGVTQSPTHLIKTRGQQVTLRCSPKSGHDTVSWYQQALGQGPQFIFQYYEEEERQRGNFPDRFSGHQFPNYSSELNVNALLLGDSALYLCASSLGVQGFHGELFFGEGSRLTVL.

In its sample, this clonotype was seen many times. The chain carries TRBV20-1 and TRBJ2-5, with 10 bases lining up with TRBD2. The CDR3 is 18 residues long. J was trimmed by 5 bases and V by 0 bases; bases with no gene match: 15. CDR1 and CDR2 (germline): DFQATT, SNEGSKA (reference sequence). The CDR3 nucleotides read TGCAGTGCTAGAGATGAGTTGGCGTCTAGCGGGAGTTCGGAGACCCAGTACTTC. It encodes CSARDELASSGSSETQYF.

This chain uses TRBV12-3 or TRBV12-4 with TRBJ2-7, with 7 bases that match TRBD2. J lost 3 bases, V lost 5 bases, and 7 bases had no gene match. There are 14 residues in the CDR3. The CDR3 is CASSPSGRGYEQYF. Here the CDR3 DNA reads TGTGCCAGCAGTCCCTCGGGGAGGGGCTACGAGCAGTACTTC.

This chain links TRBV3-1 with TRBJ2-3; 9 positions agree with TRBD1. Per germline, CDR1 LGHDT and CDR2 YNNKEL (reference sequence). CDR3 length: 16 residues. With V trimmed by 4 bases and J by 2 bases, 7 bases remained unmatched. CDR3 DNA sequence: TGTGCCAGCAGCCCCTGGACAGGGGAGGCCACAGATACGCAGTATTTT. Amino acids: CASSPWTGEATDTQYF.

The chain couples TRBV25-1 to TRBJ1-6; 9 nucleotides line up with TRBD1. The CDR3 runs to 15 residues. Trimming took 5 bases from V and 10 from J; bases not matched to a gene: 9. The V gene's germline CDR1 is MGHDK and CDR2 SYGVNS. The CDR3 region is CASSTMGQGRSPLHF. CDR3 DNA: TGTGCCAGCAGTACTATGGGACAGGGAAGGTCACCCCTCCACTTT.

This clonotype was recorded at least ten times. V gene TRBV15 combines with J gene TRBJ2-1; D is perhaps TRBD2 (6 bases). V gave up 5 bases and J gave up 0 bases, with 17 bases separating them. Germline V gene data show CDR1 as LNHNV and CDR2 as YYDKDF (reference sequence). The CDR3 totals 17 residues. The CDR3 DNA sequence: TGTGCCACCAGCCCCGTGGTAGCGGAGAGCTCCTACAATGAGCAGTTCTTC. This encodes CATSPVVAESSYNEQFF.